The present TCR beta chain was sequenced within a study of blood T cell repertoires in COVID-19. The repertoire was sequenced with immunoSEQ multiplex PCR; TCRdb's copy has only in-frame clones and lacks some. This sample carries 110,000 to 150,000 clones, 80% to 90% of them seen once, and the ten largest clones take approximately 3%. The CDR3 is 15 amino acids. CDR1 PRHDT and CDR2 FYEKMQ come from the germline V gene (reference sequence). The V segment lost 5 bases and the J segment 6 bases; nucleotides outside the gene matches: 12. This receptor was obtained from a woman aged 60-70 years with active COVID-19. The rearrangement uses TRBV13 and TRBJ2-7; TRBD2 aligns across 8 bases. Sequenced input: peripheral blood. The DNA of the CDR3 is TGTGCCAGCAGCCCCACGGGACTAGGGAATGGCGAGCAGTACTTC. Translation gives CASSPTGLGNGEQYF.